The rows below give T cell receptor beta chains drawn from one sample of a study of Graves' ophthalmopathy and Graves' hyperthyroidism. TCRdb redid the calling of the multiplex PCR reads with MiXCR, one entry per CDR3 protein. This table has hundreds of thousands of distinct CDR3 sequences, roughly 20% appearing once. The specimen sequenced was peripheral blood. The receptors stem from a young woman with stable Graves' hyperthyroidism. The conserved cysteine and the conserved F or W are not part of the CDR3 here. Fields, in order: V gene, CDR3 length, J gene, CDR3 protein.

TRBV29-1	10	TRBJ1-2	SAPVSLGGYT
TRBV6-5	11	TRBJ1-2	ASSHRGDYGYT
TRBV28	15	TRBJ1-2	ASSLGGTPDWNYGYT
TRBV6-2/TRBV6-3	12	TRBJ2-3	ASGRQIRTDTQY
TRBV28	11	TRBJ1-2	ASSGGLDYGYT
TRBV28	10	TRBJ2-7	ASSLGGHEQY
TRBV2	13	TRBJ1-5	ASSEGQGQGQPQH
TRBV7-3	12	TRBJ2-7	ASSLRADGYEQY
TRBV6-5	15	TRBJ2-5	ASSYSGGGAGVETQY
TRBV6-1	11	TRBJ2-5	ASSPTAAETQY
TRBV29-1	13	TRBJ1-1	SARGFGVSNTEAF
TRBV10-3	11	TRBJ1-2	AISGTFNYGYT